The source of this T cell receptor beta chain is a study of early T cells in non-severe SARS-CoV-2 infection. Looking at the study overall: Unsorted whole-blood RNA was sequenced in bulk, leaving chains unpaired.

This clonotype was recorded at least ten times. Antigen specificity is unknown. Unique molecular identifiers (one per individual cDNA molecule) were attached. In TCRdb, the 5' RACE reads were re-called with MiXCR into one record per CDR3 protein. The sample holds some 37,000 distinct CDR3 sequences; roughly 9.9% are singletons and the top ten take more than 10%. Study-level points and caveats: Using VDJdb, the matching emphasized anti-spike CD8 responses while missing private and CD4 specificities.

Sequencing was carried out using whole blood. The source is an adult who was a healthcare worker with PCR-confirmed SARS-CoV-2 infection or an uninfected control (not recorded which).

CDR3 in amino acids: CAISDRDSRTDTQYF. The CDR3 nucleotides are TGTGCCATCAGTGACCGGGACAGCCGCACAGATACGCAGTATTTT. The rearrangement uses TRBV10-3 and TRBJ2-3; TRBD1 matches 7 bases. The ends lost 3 bases at V and 1 base at J; junction bases unmatched: 4. The CDR3 consists of 15 residues. CDR1 ENHRY and CDR2 SYGVKD come from the germline V gene.